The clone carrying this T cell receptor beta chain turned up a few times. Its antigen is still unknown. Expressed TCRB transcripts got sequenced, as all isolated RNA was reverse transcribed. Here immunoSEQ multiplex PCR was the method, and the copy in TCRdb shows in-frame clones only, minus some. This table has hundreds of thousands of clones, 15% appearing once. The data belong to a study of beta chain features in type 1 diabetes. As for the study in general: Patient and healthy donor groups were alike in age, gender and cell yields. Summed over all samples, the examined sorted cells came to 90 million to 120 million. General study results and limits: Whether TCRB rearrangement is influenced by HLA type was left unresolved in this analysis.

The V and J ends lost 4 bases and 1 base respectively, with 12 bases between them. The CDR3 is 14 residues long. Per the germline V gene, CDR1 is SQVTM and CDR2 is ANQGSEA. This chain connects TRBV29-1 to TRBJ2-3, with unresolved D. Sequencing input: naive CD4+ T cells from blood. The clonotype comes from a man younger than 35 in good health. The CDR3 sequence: CSVVTVARTDTQYF. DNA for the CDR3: TGCAGCGTTGTGACCGTGGCCCGCACAGATACGCAGTATTTT.